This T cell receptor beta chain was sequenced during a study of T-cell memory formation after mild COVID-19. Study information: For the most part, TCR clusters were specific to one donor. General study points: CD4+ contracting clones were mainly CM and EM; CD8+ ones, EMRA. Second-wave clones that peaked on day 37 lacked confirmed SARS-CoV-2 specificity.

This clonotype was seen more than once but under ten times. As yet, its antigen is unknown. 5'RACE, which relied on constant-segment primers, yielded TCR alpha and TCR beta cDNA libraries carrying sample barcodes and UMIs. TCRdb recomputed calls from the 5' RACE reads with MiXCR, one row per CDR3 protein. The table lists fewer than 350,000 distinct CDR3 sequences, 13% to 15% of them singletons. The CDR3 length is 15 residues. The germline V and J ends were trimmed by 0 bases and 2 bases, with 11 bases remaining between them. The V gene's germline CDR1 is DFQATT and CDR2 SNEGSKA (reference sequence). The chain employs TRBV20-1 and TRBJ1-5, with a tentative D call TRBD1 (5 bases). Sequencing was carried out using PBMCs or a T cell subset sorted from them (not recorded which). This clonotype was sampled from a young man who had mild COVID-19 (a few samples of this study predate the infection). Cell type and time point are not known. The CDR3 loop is CSARDWARGNQPQHF. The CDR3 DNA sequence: TGCAGTGCTAGAGACTGGGCCAGGGGCAATCAGCCCCAGCATTTT.